The 25 T cell receptor beta chains presented below share a single source sample, sequenced in a study of T cells in Graves' hyperthyroidism and ophthalmopathy. Amplified TCR beta CDR3 regions derived from RNA transcripts. In the first-round RT-PCR of the TCR CDR3, the HTBI primer set was used. TCRdb reprocessed the multiplex PCR reads via MiXCR and lists one record per CDR3 protein. The sample records about 480,000 distinct CDR3 sequences, roughly 25% being singletons. Specimen: blood. These receptors all stem from a young woman with Graves' ophthalmopathy.

This clonotype has a handful of counts. The genes are TRBV27 and TRBJ1-1; D gene unclear. CDR1 and CDR2 from the germline V gene are MNHEY and SMNVEV (reference sequence). V lost 2 bases and J lost 3, with 13 bases in between. The CDR3 runs 15 residues. The CDR3 loop is CASSLSGVVDTEAFF. CDR3 DNA sequence: TGTGCCAGCAGTTTAAGCGGGGTGGTGGACACTGAAGCTTTCTTT.

Ten or more counts support this clonotype. The V call is TRBV27, the J call TRBJ1-5; D remains ambiguous. V lost 3 bases and J lost 6, with 9 bases in between. This CDR3 has 13 amino acids. Germline assignment: CDR1 MNHEY and CDR2 SMNVEV (reference sequence). In nucleotides, the CDR3 is TGTGCCAGCAGTTTTTACTCCGGTCAGCCCCAGCATTTT. This encodes CASSFYSGQPQHF.

At least ten counts were recorded for this clonotype. This rearrangement joins TRBV28 to TRBJ2-5; 11 nucleotides agree with TRBD2. The ends lost 8 bases at V and 5 bases at J; junction bases unmatched: 10. Germline values: CDR1 MDHEN, CDR2 SYDVKM. This CDR3 spans 15 amino acids. The CDR3 DNA reads TGTGCCAGCTCAAGACTAGCGGGGCCCCGGGAGACCCAGTACTTC. Amino acid sequence: CASSRLAGPRETQYF. The variable domain in full, completed from reference TRBV28 and TRBJ2-5, reads DVKVTQSSRYLVKRTGEKVFLECVQDMDHENMFWYRQDPGLGLRLIYFSYDVKMKEKGDIPEGYSVSREKKERFSLILESASTNQTSMYLCASSRLAGPRETQYFGPGTRLLVL.

This clonotype was seen at least ten times. The chain is built from TRBV6-1 and TRBJ2-5, with 9 bases that match TRBD1. This CDR3 contains 14 residues. The ends lost 7 bases at V and 5 bases at J; junction bases unmatched: 8. Germline V CDR1 and CDR2: MNHNS, SASEGT. As DNA, the CDR3 is TGTGCCAGCAACAAGGGACAGGGCTGGGAGACCCAGTACTTC. This translates into CASNKGQGWETQYF.

The table lists this clonotype with many counts. The chain has TRBV19 and TRBJ2-5; the D gene is possibly TRBD2 (6 bases). CDR1 and CDR2 from the germline V gene are LNHDA and SQIVND (reference sequence). The CDR3 is 15 residues long. The germline V and J ends were trimmed by 0 bases and 3 bases, with 11 bases remaining between them. The chain's CDR3 is CASSIDWRAEETQYF. CDR3 bases: TGTGCCAGTAGTATAGATTGGAGGGCGGAAGAGACCCAGTACTTC. The variable domain in full, with the rest retrieved from reference TRBV19 and TRBJ2-5, is DGGITQSPKYLFRKEGQNVTLSCEQNLNHDAMYWYRQDPGQGLRLIYYSQIVNDFQKGDIAEGYSVSREKKESFPLTVTSAQKNPTAFYLCASSIDWRAEETQYFGPGTRLLVL.

About this clonotype itself: The junction and the germline gene differ at one end; a read error may be behind it. The chain carries TRBV11-2 and TRBJ2-7; weak D call: TRBD2 (5 bases). The germline V gene encodes CDR1 SGHAT and CDR2 FQNNGV. CDR3 size: 14 residues. The CDR3 coding sequence is TGTGCCACCAGCCATAGAGGACTGCACTACGAGCAGTACTTC. Its translation is CATSHRGLHYEQYF. The whole variable domain, remainder taken from reference TRBV11-2 and TRBJ2-7, is EAGVAQSPRYKIIEKRQSVAFWCNPISGHATLYWYQQILGQGPKLLIQFQNNGVVDDSQLPKDRFSAERLKGVDSTLKIQPAKLEDSAVYLCATSHRGLHYEQYFGPGTRLTVT.

V gene TRBV12-3 or TRBV12-4 combines with J gene TRBJ1-2, with D unclear. The CDR3 has 13 residues. V lost 2 bases, J lost 3 bases, and 7 bases lay in between. The CDR3 is CASSLLLDYGYTF. CDR3 nucleotides: TGTGCCAGCAGTTTATTGCTGGACTATGGCTACACCTTC.

This clonotype came up many times. The chain has TRBV28 and TRBJ2-7, with D maybe TRBD1 (6 bases). Deletions cut 6 bases from V and 6 bases from J, with 12 bases between. Germline-derived CDR1 and CDR2 are MDHEN and SYDVKM. This CDR3 has 12 amino acids. The chain's CDR3 is CASRATGIEQYF. In DNA form, the CDR3 reads TGTGCCAGCAGGGCTACAGGGATCGAGCAGTACTTC.

The chain combines TRBV6-1 with TRBJ2-7; the D is unclear. Germline CDR1 and CDR2: MNHNS and SASEGT. V was trimmed by 8 bases and J by 2 bases, leaving 13 bases between them. The CDR3 is made up of 13 amino acids. CDR3 amino acids: CASGPDGPYEQYF. The CDR3 DNA sequence: TGTGCCAGCGGGCCGGACGGACCCTACGAGCAGTACTTC.

This chain links TRBV6-5 with TRBJ1-2, with 8 bases fitting TRBD1. This CDR3 region has 17 residues. With V trimmed by 2 bases and J by 0 bases, 8 bases remained unmatched. Per germline, CDR1 MNHEY and CDR2 SVGAGI. CDR3 in amino acids: CASSYLWTGKANYGYTF. DNA of the CDR3: TGTGCCAGCAGTTACCTGTGGACAGGGAAAGCTAACTATGGCTACACCTTC.

The J gene is TRBJ2-1, the V gene TRBV20-1; D is possibly TRBD2 (6 bases). The CDR3 extends over 16 amino acids. The ends were cut back, 5 bases at V and 4 bases at J, with 21 bases in the middle. The germline CDR1 and CDR2 sequences are DFQATT and SNEGSKA (reference sequence). The DNA for the CDR3 is TGCAGTGCTCCCGTGCGGGCGGGGTTAATATACAATGAGCAGTTCTTC. It is translated as CSAPVRAGLIYNEQFF.

This clonotype was counted at least ten times. CDR3 nucleotides: TGCAGCGTTGATTACGGGATCAGCACCTTC. This translates into CSVDYGISTF. The chain uses TRBV29-1 and TRBJ1-2; no firm D call. CDR1 and CDR2 from the germline V gene are SQVTM and ANQGSEA. This CDR3 comprises 10 residues. V lost 3 bases, J lost 13 bases, and 12 bases lay in between.

This clonotype was detected ten times or more. V and J are TRBV29-1 and TRBJ1-1; TRBD1 is a possible D gene (6 bases). Per germline, CDR1 SQVTM and CDR2 ANQGSEA. The CDR3 extends over 15 amino acids. With 5 bases removed from V and 0 bases from J, the gap between germline ends came to 16 bases. The CDR3 sequence is CSVPTEQGLNTEAFF. The CDR3 coding sequence is TGCAGCGTTCCCACCGAACAGGGTTTGAACACTGAAGCTTTCTTT.

This clonotype has at least ten counts. The gene calls are TRBV5-1 and TRBJ2-6; TRBD2 might be the D (6 bases). Germline CDR1 and CDR2: SGHRS and YFSETQ. Trimming stripped 0 bases from V and 2 bases from J, with 9 bases between. CDR3 length: 16 residues. The CDR3 spells CASSLGSGAGANVLTF. The CDR3 DNA follows: TGCGCCAGCAGCTTGGGTTCGGGGGCTGGGGCCAACGTCCTGACTTTC.

With regard to this clonotype: One end of the junction fails to match germline, which may point to a read error. This chain joins TRBV6-5 and TRBJ2-4, with D hard to call. Germline V gives CDR1 MNHEY, CDR2 SVGAGI. This CDR3 is built from 13 residues. The CDR3 spells CASAGVAKNIKYF. CDR3 DNA: TGTGCCAGCGCCGGAGTAGCCAAAAACATTAAGTACTTC.

The V and J genes are TRBV12-3 or TRBV12-4 and TRBJ1-1; unclear D gene. Trimming left V 7 bases short and J 4 bases short, with 16 bases between. The CDR3 totals 14 residues. In DNA, the CDR3 is TGTGCCAGCACCCCGGACGTGAGGGCCACTGAAGCTTTCTTT. Translation gives CASTPDVRATEAFF.

This clonotype was found many times. The CDR3 loop is CASSYPDSLNTEAFF. The DNA for the CDR3 is TGTGCCAGCAGTTACCCGGACAGTTTGAACACTGAAGCTTTCTTT. This sequence joins TRBV6-2 or TRBV6-3 and TRBJ1-1; tentatively, D is TRBD1 (6 bases). Germline V gene data show CDR1 as MNHEY and CDR2 as SVGEGT. V shed 2 bases and J shed 0 bases, with 10 bases lying between them. This CDR3 is 15 amino acids long.

This clonotype was counted between two and nine times. The chain is built from TRBV6-5 and TRBJ1-1; 7 nucleotides align to TRBD1. CDR3 length: 14 amino acids. Germline loops: CDR1 MNHEY, CDR2 SVGAGI. V lost 4 bases to trimming and J lost 8 bases; unmatched junction nucleotides: 10. Here the CDR3 DNA reads TGTGCCAGCAGTTCACCCGGGACAGCTCTAGAAGCTTTCTTT. Its protein product is CASSSPGTALEAFF.

This clonotype was found many times. V usage is TRBV6-1 and J usage is TRBJ1-1, with D unclear. Germline values: CDR1 MNHNS, CDR2 SASEGT. Deletions cut 5 bases from V and 3 bases from J, with 7 bases between. The CDR3 spans 12 residues. The CDR3 loop is CASSTEYTEAFF. CDR3 bases: TGTGCCAGCAGTACAGAATACACTGAAGCTTTCTTT.

This clonotype was seen repeatedly, ten times or more. This chain joins TRBV12-3 or TRBV12-4 and TRBJ1-1; D unresolved. The CDR3 length is 11 residues. V was pared by 7 bases and J by 4 bases, with 7 bases between. CDR3 nucleotides: TGTGCCAGCACCCCGGGCACTGAAGCTTTCTTT. This codes for CASTPGTEAFF.

V is TRBV9 and J is TRBJ2-7; 9 bases match TRBD2. Germline V gene lookup returns CDR1 SGDLS and CDR2 YYNGEE. The CDR3 has 15 residues. The V segment lost 7 bases and the J segment 4 bases; nucleotides outside the gene matches: 12. The CDR3 spells CASSRGGYVPYEQYF. DNA for the CDR3: TGTGCCAGCTCGCGGGGGGGATACGTCCCGTACGAGCAGTACTTC.

The genes are TRBV2 and TRBJ1-5; tentatively, D is TRBD1 (5 bases). V was shortened by 4 bases and J by 7 bases, with 14 bases between the two germline ends. This CDR3 region has 14 residues. Germline CDR1 and CDR2: SNHLY and FYNNEI. DNA of the CDR3: TGTGCCAGCAGTGGCCGGACAAGCTACCAGCCCCAGCATTTT. Translation gives CASSGRTSYQPQHF.

This clonotype was seen many times. The V and J genes are TRBV11-2 and TRBJ2-5, with 8 bases identical to TRBD1. The V gene's germline CDR1 is SGHAT and CDR2 FQNNGV. CDR3 size: 15 residues. The ends lost 5 bases at V and 5 bases at J; junction bases unmatched: 10. The CDR3 loop is CASSPRTGLGETQYF. The CDR3 DNA follows: TGTGCCAGCAGCCCGAGGACAGGGCTGGGTGAGACCCAGTACTTC.

The chain has TRBV5-1 and TRBJ1-1; D gene uncertain. In germline, CDR1 is SGHRS, CDR2 YFSETQ. The V gene lost 3 bases and the J gene lost 6 bases, with 18 bases spanning the gap. The CDR3 is 15 amino acids. CDR3 nucleotides: TGCGCCAGCAGCTCGGGTTTCGGGGAGGGCCCTGAAGCTTTCTTT. This gives the protein CASSSGFGEGPEAFF.

V and J are TRBV5-1 and TRBJ1-1, with D unclear. The CDR3 has 16 amino acids. V lost 0 bases and J lost 1, with 13 bases in between. Germline V CDR1 and CDR2: SGHRS, YFSETQ. The CDR3 region has the DNA TGCGCCAGCAGCTTGGCCTCGGCACGGACGAACACTGAAGCTTTCTTT. This gives the protein CASSLASARTNTEAFF.